This T cell receptor beta chain is drawn from a study of blood T cell repertoires in COVID-19. The CDR3 extends over 15 amino acids. V lost 6 bases, J lost 2 bases, and 4 bases stayed unmatched. Germline V gene sequence: CDR1 MNHEY, CDR2 SMNVEV (reference sequence). Study processing details: Scientists estimated how many nucleated cells there were by amplifying reference gene primers. Method: immunoSEQ multiplex PCR; TCRdb's copy keeps in-frame clones and lacks some. The V and J calls and the clone size are those of that table, but D and trimming were determined from the DNA. The profile shows about 420,000 clones, roughly 90% of them singletons.

The chain is built from TRBV27 and TRBJ2-7, with 13 bases fitting TRBD2. The source is a man aged 18 to 35 with COVID-19, enrolled during active disease. The specimen sequenced was peripheral blood. CDR3 residues: CASRSGLAGPYEQYF. For the CDR3, the DNA is TGTGCCAGCAGATCGGGACTAGCGGGGCCCTACGAGCAGTACTTC.